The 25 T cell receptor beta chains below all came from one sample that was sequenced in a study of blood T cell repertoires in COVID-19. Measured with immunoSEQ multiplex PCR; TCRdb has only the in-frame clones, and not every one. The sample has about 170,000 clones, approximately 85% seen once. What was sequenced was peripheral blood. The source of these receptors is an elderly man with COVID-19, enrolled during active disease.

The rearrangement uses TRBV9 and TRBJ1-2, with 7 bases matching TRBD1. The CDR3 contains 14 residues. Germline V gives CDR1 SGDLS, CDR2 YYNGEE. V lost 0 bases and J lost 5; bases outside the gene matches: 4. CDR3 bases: TGTGCCAGCAGCGTAGATTGGGGACAGTATGGCTACACCTTC. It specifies CASSVDWGQYGYTF.

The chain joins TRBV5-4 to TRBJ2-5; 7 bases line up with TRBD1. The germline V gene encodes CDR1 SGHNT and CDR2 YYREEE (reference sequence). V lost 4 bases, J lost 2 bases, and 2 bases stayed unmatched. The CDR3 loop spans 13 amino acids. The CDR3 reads CASSRDRQETQYF. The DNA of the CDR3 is TGTGCCAGCAGCCGGGACAGACAAGAGACCCAGTACTTC.

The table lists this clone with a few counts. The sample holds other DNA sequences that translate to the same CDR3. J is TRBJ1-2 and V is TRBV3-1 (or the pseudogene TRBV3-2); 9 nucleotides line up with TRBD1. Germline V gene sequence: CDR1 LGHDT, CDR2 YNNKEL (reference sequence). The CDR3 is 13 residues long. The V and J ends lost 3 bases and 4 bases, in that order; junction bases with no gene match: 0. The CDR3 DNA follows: TGTGCCAGCAGCCAGGGACAGGGCTATGGCTACACCTTC. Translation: CASSQGQGYGYTF.

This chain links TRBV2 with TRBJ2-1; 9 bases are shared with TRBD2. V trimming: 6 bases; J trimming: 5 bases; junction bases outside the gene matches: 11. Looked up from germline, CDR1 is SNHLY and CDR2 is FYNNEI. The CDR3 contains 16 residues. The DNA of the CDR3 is TGTGCCAGCAGCCCAGAGGCGGGGGGGGCCAACAATGAGCAGTTCTTC. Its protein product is CASSPEAGGANNEQFF.

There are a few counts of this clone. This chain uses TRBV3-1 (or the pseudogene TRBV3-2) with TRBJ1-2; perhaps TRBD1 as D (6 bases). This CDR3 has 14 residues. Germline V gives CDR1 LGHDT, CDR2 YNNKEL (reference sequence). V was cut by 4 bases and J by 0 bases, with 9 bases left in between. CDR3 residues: CASSPGTSNYGYTF. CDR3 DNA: TGTGCCAGCAGCCCCGGGACATCTAACTATGGCTACACCTTC.

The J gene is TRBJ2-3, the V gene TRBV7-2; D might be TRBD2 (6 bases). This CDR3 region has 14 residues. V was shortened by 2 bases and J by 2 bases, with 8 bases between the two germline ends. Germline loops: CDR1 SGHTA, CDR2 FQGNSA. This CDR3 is CASSLTSLTDTQYF. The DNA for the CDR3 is TGTGCCAGCAGCTTAACTAGCCTCACAGATACGCAGTATTTT.

This CDR3 is CASSSPSSNTGELFF. DNA for the CDR3: TGTGCCAGCAGCTCCCCATCATCGAACACCGGGGAGCTGTTTTTT. This sequence joins TRBV9 and TRBJ2-2, with no clear D. V was clipped by 4 bases and J by 0 bases, with 10 bases between them. This CDR3 contains 15 residues. From germline, CDR1 is SGDLS and CDR2 YYNGEE.

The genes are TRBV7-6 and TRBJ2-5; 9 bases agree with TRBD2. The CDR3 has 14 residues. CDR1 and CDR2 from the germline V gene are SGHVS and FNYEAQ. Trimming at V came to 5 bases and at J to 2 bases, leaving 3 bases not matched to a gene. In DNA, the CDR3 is TGTGCCAGCAGCCAAAGCGGGGGGCAAGAGACCCAGTACTTC. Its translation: CASSQSGGQETQYF.

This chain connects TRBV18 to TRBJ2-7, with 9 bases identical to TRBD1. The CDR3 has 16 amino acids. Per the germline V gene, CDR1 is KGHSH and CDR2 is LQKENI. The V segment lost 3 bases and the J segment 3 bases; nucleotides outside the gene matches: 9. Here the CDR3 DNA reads TGTGCCAGCTCACCCCAGGGACAGGGAACGGGCTACGAGCAGTACTTC. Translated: CASSPQGQGTGYEQYF.

The DNA for the CDR3 is TGTGCCAGCACTCCTACTCTCTCTGGAAACACCATATATTTT. Translated, it gives CASTPTLSGNTIYF. The rearrangement uses TRBV6-5 and TRBJ1-3; D unclear. Germline CDR1 is MNHEY and CDR2 is SVGAGI. Trimming cost V 7 bases and J 0 bases, with 10 bases left between them. The CDR3 is 14 amino acids.

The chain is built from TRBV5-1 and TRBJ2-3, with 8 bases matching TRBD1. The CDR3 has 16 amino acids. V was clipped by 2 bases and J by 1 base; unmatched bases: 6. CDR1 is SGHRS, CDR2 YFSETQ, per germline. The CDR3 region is CASSLGDRFRTDTQYF. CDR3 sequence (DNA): TGCGCCAGCAGCTTAGGGGACAGGTTCCGCACAGATACGCAGTATTTT.

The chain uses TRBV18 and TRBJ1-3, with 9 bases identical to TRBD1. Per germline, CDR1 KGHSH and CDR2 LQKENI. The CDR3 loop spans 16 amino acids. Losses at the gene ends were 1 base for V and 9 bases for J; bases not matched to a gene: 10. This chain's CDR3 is CASSPLAGQGFTTIYF. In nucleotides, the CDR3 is TGTGCCAGCTCACCACTGGCGGGACAGGGCTTTACCACCATATATTTT.

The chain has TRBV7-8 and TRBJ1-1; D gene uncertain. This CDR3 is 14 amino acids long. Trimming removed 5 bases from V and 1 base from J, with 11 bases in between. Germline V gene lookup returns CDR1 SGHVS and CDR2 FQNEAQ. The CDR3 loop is CASSPIPENTEAFF. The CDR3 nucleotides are TGTGCCAGCAGCCCCATACCAGAGAACACTGAAGCTTTCTTT.

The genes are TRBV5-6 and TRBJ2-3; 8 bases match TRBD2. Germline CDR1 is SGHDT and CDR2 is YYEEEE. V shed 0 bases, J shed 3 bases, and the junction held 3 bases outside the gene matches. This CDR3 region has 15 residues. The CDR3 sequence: CASSLGRGATDTQYF. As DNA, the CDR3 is TGTGCCAGCAGCTTGGGGCGGGGGGCGACAGATACGCAGTATTTT.

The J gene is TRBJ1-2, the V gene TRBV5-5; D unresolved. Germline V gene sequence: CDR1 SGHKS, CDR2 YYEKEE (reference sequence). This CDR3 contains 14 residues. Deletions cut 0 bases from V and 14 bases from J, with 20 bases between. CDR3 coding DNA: TGTGCCAGCAGCTTGGCCGCGTACCGAGACGGCGGTACCTTC. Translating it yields CASSLAAYRDGGTF.

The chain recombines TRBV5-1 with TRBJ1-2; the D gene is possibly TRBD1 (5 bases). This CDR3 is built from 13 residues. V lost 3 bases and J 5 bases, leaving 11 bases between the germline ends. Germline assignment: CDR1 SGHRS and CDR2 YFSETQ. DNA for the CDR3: TGCGCCAGCAGCTGGGACTCGGATTATGGCTACACCTTC. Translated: CASSWDSDYGYTF.

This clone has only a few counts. The CDR3: CASSPGQAVGTEAFF. CDR3 DNA sequence: TGTGCCAGCTCACCGGGACAGGCTGTGGGCACTGAAGCTTTCTTT. V is TRBV18 and J is TRBJ1-1; 8 bases agree with TRBD1. The germline V gene encodes CDR1 KGHSH and CDR2 LQKENI. V trimming: 3 bases; J trimming: 4 bases; junction bases outside the gene matches: 7. This CDR3 comprises 15 residues.

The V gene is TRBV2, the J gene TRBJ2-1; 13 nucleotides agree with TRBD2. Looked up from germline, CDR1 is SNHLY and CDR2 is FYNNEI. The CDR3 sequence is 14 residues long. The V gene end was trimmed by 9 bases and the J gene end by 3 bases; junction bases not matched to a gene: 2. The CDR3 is CASRTSGGYNEQFF. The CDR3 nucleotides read TGTGCCAGTCGGACTAGCGGGGGCTACAATGAGCAGTTCTTC. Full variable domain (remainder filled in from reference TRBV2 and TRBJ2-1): EPEVTQTPSHQVTQMGQEVILRCVPISNHLYFYWYRQILGQKVEFLVSFYNNEISEKSEIFDDQFSVERPDGSNFTLKIRSTKLEDSAMYFCASRTSGGYNEQFFGPGTRLTVL.

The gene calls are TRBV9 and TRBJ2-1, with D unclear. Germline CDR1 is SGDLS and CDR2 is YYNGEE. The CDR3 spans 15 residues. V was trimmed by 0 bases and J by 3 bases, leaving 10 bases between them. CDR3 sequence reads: CASSVGQEFYNEQFF. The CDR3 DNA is TGTGCCAGCAGCGTAGGACAAGAATTCTACAATGAGCAGTTCTTC.

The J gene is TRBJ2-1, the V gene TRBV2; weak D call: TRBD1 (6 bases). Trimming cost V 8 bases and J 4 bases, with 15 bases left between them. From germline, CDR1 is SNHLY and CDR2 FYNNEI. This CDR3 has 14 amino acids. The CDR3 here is CASLKQGVYNEQFF. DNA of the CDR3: TGTGCCAGCTTAAAACAGGGAGTTTACAATGAGCAGTTCTTC.

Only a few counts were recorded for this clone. In nucleotides, the CDR3 is TGTGCCAGCAGCTTAGTAGGGACAGGGGCTGAAGCTTTCTTT. This translates into CASSLVGTGAEAFF. The rearrangement links TRBV7-9 to TRBJ1-1; 10 positions match TRBD1. CDR1 SEHNR and CDR2 FQNEAQ come from the germline V gene (reference sequence). The CDR3 totals 14 residues. V trimming: 1 base; J trimming: 6 bases; junction bases outside the gene matches: 2.

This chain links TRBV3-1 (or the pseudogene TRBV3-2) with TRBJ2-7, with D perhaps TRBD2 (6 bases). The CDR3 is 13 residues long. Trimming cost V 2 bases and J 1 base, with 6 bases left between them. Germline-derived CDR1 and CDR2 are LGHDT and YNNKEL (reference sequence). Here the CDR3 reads CASSQRESYEQYF. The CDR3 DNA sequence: TGTGCCAGCAGCCAACGGGAGTCCTACGAGCAGTACTTC.

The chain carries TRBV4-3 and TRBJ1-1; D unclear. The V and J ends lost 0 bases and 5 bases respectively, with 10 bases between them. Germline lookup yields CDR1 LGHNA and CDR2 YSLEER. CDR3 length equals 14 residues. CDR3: CASSQEEGRTEAFF. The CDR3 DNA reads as TGCGCCAGCAGCCAAGAGGAGGGAAGAACTGAAGCTTTCTTT.

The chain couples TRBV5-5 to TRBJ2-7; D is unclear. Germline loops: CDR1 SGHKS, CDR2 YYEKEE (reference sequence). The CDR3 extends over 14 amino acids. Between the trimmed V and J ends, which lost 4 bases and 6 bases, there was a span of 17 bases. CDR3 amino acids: CASSQAVPPGEQYF. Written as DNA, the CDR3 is TGTGCCAGCAGCCAAGCTGTCCCTCCCGGCGAGCAGTACTTC.

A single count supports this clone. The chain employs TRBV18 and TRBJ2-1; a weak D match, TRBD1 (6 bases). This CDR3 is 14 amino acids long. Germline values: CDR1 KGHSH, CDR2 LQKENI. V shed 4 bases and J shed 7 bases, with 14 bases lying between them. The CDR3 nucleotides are TGTGCCAGCTCACGGCATTGGCAGGGGAATGAGCAGTTCTTC. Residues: CASSRHWQGNEQFF.